A single sample gave rise to the 4 T cell receptor beta chains below, sequenced in a study of control samples from healthy donors and cancer patients. Profiling relied on immunoSEQ multiplex PCR, and the TCRdb table lists in-frame clones only, not all of them. The sample gives 150,000 or so clones, 93% of which show up once; 2% to 2.5% is in the top ten. Sequenced: blood. The receptor set was obtained from a man aged 45 to 65 in good health.

The count of this clone is one. V usage is TRBV11-2 and J usage is TRBJ2-7; D not certain. V was shortened by 1 base and J by 2 bases, with 12 bases between the two germline ends. CDR1 and CDR2 (germline): SGHAT, FQNNGV. The CDR3 extends over 15 amino acids. The CDR3: CASSLVSVSTYEQYF. CDR3 DNA: TGTGCCAGCAGCTTAGTAAGCGTCAGCACCTACGAGCAGTACTTC.

This chain joins TRBV28 and TRBJ2-6; D is uncertain. Trimming cost V 10 bases and J 0 bases, with 7 bases left between them. The CDR3 totals 13 residues. Germline V gives CDR1 MDHEN, CDR2 SYDVKM. This CDR3 reads CATLFSGANVLTF. The DNA of the CDR3 is TGTGCCACTCTATTCTCTGGGGCCAACGTCCTGACTTTC.

The V call is TRBV5-6, the J call TRBJ1-5; D is ambiguous. Trimming removed 4 bases at V and 4 bases at J, with 15 bases between. Germline values: CDR1 SGHDT, CDR2 YYEEEE. This CDR3 is built from 15 residues. This CDR3 reads CASSLNVGWNQPQHF. The CDR3 coding sequence is TGTGCCAGCAGCCTCAACGTGGGTTGGAATCAGCCCCAGCATTTT.

The chain uses TRBV5-1 and TRBJ2-2; D tentatively fits TRBD1 or TRBD2 (6 bases each). Trimming left V 0 bases short and J 4 bases short, with 13 bases between. The CDR3 loop spans 16 amino acids. Per the germline V gene, CDR1 is SGHRS and CDR2 is YFSETQ. The CDR3 region is CASSLEGGASTGELFF. The CDR3 DNA reads as TGCGCCAGCAGCTTGGAGGGGGGCGCGAGCACCGGGGAGCTGTTTTTT.